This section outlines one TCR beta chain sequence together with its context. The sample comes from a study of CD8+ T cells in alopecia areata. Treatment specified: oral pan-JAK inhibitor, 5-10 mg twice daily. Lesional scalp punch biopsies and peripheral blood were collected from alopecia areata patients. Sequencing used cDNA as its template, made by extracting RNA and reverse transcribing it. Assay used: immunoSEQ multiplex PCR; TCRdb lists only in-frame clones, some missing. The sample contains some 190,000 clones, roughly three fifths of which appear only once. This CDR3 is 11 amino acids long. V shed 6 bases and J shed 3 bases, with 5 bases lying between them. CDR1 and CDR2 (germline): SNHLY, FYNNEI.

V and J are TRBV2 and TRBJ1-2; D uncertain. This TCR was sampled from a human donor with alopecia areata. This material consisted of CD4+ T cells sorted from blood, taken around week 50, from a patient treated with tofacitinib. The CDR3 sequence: CASSRYYGYTF. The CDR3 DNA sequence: TGTGCCAGCAGCAGGTACTATGGCTACACCTTC. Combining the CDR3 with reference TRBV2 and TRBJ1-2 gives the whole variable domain EPEVTQTPSHQVTQMGQEVILRCVPISNHLYFYWYRQILGQKVEFLVSFYNNEISEKSEIFDDQFSVERPDGSNFTLKIRSTKLEDSAMYFCASSRYYGYTFGSGTRLTVV.